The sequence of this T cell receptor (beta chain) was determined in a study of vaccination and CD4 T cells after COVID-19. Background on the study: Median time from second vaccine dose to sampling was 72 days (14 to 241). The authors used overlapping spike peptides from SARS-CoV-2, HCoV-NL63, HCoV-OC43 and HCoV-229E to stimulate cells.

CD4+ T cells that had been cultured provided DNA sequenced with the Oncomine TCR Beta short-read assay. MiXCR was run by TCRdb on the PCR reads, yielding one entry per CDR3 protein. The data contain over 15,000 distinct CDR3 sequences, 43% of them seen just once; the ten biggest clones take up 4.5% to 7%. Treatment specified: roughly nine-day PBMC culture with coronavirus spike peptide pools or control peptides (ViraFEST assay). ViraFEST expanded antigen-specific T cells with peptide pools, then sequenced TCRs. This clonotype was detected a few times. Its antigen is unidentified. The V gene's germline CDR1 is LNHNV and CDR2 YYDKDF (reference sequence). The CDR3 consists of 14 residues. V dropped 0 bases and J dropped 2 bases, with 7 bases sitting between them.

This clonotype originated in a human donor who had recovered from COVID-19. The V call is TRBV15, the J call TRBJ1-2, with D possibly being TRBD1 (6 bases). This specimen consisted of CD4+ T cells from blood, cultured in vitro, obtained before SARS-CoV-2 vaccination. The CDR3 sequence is CATSRDQGNYGYTF. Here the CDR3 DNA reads TGTGCCACCAGCAGAGATCAGGGGAACTATGGCTACACCTTC.